The clone carrying this T cell receptor (beta chain) showed up just a few times. Its antigen is undetermined. A second PCR of about 6 to 11 cycles used a sample-barcoded 5' primer and a J-beta primer mix. Per-sample output comprised a minimum of 2.5 million paired-end reads containing CDR3. TCRdb independently ran MiXCR on the 5' RACE reads; one entry per CDR3 protein. The sample lists about 720,000 distinct CDR3 sequences; about 20% were seen once. The CDR3 extends over 17 amino acids. Germline CDR1 reads SGDLS; CDR2 reads YYNGEE. V was clipped by 0 bases and J by 7 bases, with 21 bases between them. The sample belongs to a study of blood T cells in healthy people across ages. General study results and limits: More naive CD4+ cells and higher diversity marked long-lived donors relative to aged donors. Across the age range, TCR beta diversity per million T cells fell in a roughly linear way.

This clonotype originated in a man between 65 and 85 years old in good health. Sequencing used blood. The rearrangement links TRBV9 to TRBJ2-3; D possibly corresponds to TRBD2 (8 bases). CDR3 DNA: TGTGCCAGCAGCGTAGCTACAGGGGTCGGACTAGCTCATACGCAGTATTTT. Translated: CASSVATGVGLAHTQYF.